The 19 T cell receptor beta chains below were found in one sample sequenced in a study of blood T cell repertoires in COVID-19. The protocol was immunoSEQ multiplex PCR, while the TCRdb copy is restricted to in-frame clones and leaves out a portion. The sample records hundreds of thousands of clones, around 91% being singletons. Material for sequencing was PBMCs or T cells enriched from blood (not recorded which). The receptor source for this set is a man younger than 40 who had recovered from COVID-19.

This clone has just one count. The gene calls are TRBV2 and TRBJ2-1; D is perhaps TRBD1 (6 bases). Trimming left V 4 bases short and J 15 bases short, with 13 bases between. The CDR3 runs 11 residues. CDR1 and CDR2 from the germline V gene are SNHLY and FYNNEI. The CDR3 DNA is TGTGCCAGCAGTGTGGGGGCAGGCCGGTTCTTC. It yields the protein CASSVGAGRFF.

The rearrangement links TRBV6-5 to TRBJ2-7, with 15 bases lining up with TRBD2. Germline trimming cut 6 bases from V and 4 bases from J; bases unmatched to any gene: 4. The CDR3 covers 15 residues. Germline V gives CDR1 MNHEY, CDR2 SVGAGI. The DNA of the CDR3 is TGTGCCAGCAGCCGCGGACTAGCGGGAGGGTACGAGCAGTACTTC. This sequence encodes CASSRGLAGGYEQYF.

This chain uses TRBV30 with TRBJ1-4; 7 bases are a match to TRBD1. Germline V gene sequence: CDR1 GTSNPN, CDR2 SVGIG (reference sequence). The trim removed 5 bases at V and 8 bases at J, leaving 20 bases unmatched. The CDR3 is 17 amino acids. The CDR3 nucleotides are TGTGCCTGGGGTCGACAGGGCTCCGACATCCGTGGAGAAAAACTGTTTTTT. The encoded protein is CAWGRQGSDIRGEKLFF.

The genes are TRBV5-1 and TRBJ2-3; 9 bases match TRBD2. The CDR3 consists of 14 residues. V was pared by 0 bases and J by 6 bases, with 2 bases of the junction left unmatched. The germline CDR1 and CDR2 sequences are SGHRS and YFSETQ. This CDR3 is CASSLEREADTQYF. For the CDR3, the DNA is TGCGCCAGCAGCTTGGAGCGGGAGGCTGATACGCAGTATTTT.

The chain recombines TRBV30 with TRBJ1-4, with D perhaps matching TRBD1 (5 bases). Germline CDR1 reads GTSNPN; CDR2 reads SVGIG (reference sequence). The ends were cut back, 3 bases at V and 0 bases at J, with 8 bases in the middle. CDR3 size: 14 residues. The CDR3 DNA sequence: TGTGCCTGGAGAAGGACAACAACTAATGAAAAACTGTTTTTT. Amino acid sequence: CAWRRTTTNEKLFF.

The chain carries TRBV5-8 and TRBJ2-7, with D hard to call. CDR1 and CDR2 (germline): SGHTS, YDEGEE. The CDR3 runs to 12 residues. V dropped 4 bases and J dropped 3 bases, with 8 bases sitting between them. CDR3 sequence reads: CASSPPGYEQYF. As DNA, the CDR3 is TGTGCCAGCAGCCCGCCGGGCTACGAGCAGTACTTC.

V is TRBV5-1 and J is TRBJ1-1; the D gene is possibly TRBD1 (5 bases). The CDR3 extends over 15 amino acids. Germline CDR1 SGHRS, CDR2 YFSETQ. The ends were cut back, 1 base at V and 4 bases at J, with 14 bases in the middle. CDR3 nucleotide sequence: TGCGCCAGCAGCTTGCCTCTGAAGGGGCGCACTGAAGCTTTCTTT. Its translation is CASSLPLKGRTEAFF.

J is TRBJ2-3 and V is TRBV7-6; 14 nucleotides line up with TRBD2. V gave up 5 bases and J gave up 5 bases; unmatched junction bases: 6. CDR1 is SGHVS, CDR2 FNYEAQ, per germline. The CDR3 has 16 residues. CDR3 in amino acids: CASSTGTSGSGDTQYF. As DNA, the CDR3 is TGTGCCAGCAGCACTGGGACTAGCGGGAGTGGAGATACGCAGTATTTT.

The CDR3 reads CASSQTAPGGDTQYF. The CDR3 coding sequence is TGCGCCAGCAGCCAAACGGCGCCGGGGGGAGATACGCAGTATTTT. The rearrangement links TRBV4-1 to TRBJ2-3; TRBD2 matches at 7 bases. CDR3 length: 15 residues. The V gene's germline CDR1 is MGHRA and CDR2 YSYEKL. V gave up 2 bases and J gave up 5 bases; unmatched junction bases: 7.

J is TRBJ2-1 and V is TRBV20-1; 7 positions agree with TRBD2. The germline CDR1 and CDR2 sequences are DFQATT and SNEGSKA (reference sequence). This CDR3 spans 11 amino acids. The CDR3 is CRTSSGHEQFF. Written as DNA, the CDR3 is TGCAGGACCTCTAGCGGACATGAGCAGTTCTTC.

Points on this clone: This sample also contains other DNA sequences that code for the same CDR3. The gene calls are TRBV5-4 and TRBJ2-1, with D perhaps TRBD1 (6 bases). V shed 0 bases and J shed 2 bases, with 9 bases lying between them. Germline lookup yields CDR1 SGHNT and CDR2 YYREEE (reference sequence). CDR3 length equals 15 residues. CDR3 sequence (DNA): TGTGCCAGCAGCTTGGGGGGGACAACCTACAATGAGCAGTTCTTC. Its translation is CASSLGGTTYNEQFF.

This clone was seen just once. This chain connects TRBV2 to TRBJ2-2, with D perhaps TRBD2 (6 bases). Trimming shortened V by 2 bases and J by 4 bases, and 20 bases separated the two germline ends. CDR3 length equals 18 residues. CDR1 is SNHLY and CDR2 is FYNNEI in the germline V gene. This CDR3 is CASSELGQGLRGTGELFF. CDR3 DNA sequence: TGTGCCAGCAGTGAATTGGGTCAGGGATTGCGGGGCACCGGGGAGCTGTTTTTT.

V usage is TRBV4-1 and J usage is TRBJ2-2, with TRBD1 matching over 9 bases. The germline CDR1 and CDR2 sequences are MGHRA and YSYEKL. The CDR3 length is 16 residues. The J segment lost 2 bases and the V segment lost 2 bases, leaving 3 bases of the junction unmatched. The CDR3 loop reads CASSQPGQGNTGELFF. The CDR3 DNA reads TGCGCCAGCAGCCAACCGGGACAGGGAAACACCGGGGAGCTGTTTTTT.

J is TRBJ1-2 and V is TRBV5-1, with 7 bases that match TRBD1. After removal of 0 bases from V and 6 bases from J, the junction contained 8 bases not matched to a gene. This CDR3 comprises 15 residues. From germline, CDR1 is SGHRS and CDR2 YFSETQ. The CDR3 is CASSLATTGTDGYTF. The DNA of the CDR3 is TGCGCCAGCAGCTTGGCCACGACAGGGACCGATGGCTACACCTTC.

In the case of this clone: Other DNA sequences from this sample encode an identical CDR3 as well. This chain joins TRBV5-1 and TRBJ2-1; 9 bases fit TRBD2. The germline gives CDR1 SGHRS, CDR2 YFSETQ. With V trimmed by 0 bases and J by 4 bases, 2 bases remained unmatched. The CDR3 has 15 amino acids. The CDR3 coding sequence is TGCGCCAGCAGCTTGGGGCTAGCGGGGTACAATGAGCAGTTCTTC. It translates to CASSLGLAGYNEQFF.

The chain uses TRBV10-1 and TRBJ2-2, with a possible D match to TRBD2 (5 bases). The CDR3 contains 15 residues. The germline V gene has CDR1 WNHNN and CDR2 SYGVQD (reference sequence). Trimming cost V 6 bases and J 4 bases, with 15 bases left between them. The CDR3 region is CASRPGEGFTGELFF. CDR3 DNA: TGCGCCAGCAGGCCAGGAGAGGGCTTCACCGGGGAGCTGTTTTTT.

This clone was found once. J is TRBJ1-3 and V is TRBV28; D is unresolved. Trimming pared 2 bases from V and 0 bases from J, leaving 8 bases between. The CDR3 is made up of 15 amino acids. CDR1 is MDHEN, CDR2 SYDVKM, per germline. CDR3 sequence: CASSLNAGSGNTIYF. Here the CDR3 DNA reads TGTGCCAGCAGTTTAAACGCCGGCTCTGGAAACACCATATATTTT.

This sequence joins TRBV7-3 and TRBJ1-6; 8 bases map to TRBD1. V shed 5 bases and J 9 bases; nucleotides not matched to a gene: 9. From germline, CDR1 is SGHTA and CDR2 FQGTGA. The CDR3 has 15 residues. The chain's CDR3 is CASSRSGQGSSPLHF. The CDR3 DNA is TGTGCCAGCAGCCGTTCCGGACAGGGAAGTTCACCCCTCCACTTT.

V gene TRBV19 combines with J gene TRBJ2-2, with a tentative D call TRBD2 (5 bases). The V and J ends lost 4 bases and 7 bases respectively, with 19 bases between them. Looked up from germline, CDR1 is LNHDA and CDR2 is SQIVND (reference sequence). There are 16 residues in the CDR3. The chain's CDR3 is CASSTLKSGFGGELFF. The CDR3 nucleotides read TGTGCCAGTAGTACCCTAAAATCGGGATTTGGCGGGGAGCTGTTTTTT.